The rows below give T cell receptor beta chains drawn from one sample of a study of graft-versus-host responses after intestinal transplantation. Their cognate antigens are unknown. Some clones are missing from TCRdb's copy, which holds only in-frame ones; the method was immunoSEQ multiplex PCR. The data contain some 110,000 clones, 90% to 95% of them singletons. The sample here was unstimulated CD4+ T cells sorted from spleen or lymph node cells, taken before transplant. Receptors originate from a human donor who was the organ donor for an intestinal transplant. The CDR3 runs from the conserved cysteine through the conserved F or W. A D gene is named only where the DNA matches it firmly.

>-|TRBJ2-7|14|TRBV5-4
CASSLMQASYEQYF
TGTGCCAGCAGCCTTATGCAGGCCTCCTACGAGCAGTACTTC
>TRBD2|TRBJ2-7|12|TRBV29-1
CSVRTGGYEQYF
TGCAGCGTTAGGACGGGAGGCTACGAGCAGTACTTC
>TRBD1|TRBJ2-7|14|TRBV6-5
CASSYNPGQDEQYF
TGTGCCAGCAGCTATAATCCGGGACAGGACGAGCAGTACTTC
>TRBD1|TRBJ1-4|14|TRBV7-2
CASTLQGGDEKLFF
TGTGCCAGCACTCTACAGGGGGGCGATGAAAAACTGTTTTTT
>-|TRBJ2-5|12|TRBV9
CASSPEGETQYF
TGTGCCAGCAGCCCCGAAGGGGAGACCCAGTACTTC
>TRBD2|TRBJ2-2|16|TRBV7-9
CASIHRLAANTGELFF
TGTGCCAGCATCCACCGACTAGCGGCGAACACCGGGGAGCTGTTTTTT
>-|TRBJ1-2|13|TRBV5-6
CASSPRVGYGYTF
TGTGCCAGCAGCCCTCGGGTTGGGTATGGCTACACCTTC
>-|TRBJ1-5|16|TRBV19
CASSIRGTPSNQPQHF
TGTGCCAGTAGTATCCGGGGAACCCCTAGCAATCAGCCCCAGCATTTT
>-|TRBJ2-1|16|TRBV19
CASSRDTYSSYNEQFF
TGTGCCAGTAGCCGGGACACCTATAGCTCCTACAATGAGCAGTTCTTC
>TRBD2|TRBJ2-3|16|TRBV9
CASSVLAGRSTDTQYF
TGTGCCAGCAGCGTACTAGCGGGAAGATCCACAGATACGCAGTATTTT
>TRBD2|TRBJ2-1|16|TRBV5-6
CASSAEGTSASVEQFF
TGTGCCAGCAGCGCCGAAGGGACTAGCGCCAGTGTGGAGCAGTTCTTC
>TRBD1|TRBJ2-2|15|TRBV10-3
CAISPGTGNTGELFF
TGTGCCATCAGTCCCGGGACAGGGAACACCGGGGAGCTGTTTTTT
>-|TRBJ2-1|15|TRBV30
CASSAGSSSYNEQFF
TGTGCCTCCAGTGCCGGGTCGAGCTCCTACAATGAGCAGTTCTTC
>-|TRBJ2-3|17|TRBV29-1
CSVTSGGSSYFTDTQYF
TGCAGCGTTACGTCGGGGGGCTCTTCCTATTTCACAGATACGCAGTATTTT
>TRBD1|TRBJ1-2|16|TRBV19
CATTEGDRDFNYGYTF
TGTGCCACAACCGAGGGGGACAGGGATTTTAACTATGGCTACACCTTC
>TRBD1|TRBJ1-5|16|TRBV19
CASSKQTGGRGQPQHF
TGTGCCAGTAGTAAACAAACAGGGGGCAGGGGTCAGCCCCAGCATTTT
>-|TRBJ2-3|16|TRBV25-1
CASSPQGRSRTDTQYF
TGTGCCAGCAGTCCCCAGGGGAGGAGTCGCACAGATACGCAGTATTTT
>TRBD2|TRBJ2-1|15|TRBV9
CASSVVSGRYNEQFF
TGTGCCAGCAGCGTAGTTAGCGGGAGATACAATGAGCAGTTCTTC
>TRBD1|TRBJ2-1|16|TRBV28
CASSSPAGQGDNEQFF
TGTGCCAGCAGTTCGCCCGCGGGACAGGGGGACAATGAGCAGTTCTTC
>TRBD2|TRBJ2-1|14|TRBV5-4
CASRPGGPKIEQFF
TGTGCCAGCCGACCGGGAGGGCCGAAAATAGAGCAGTTCTTC
>TRBD2|TRBJ2-1|15|TRBV6-4
CASSRTSDGYNEQFF
TGTGCCAGCAGTCGTACTAGCGACGGGTACAATGAGCAGTTCTTC
>TRBD1|TRBJ1-4|19|TRBV19
CASSTPLDRADATNEKLFF
TGTGCCAGTAGTACCCCCCTCGACAGGGCCGATGCAACTAATGAAAAACTGTTTTTT
>-|TRBJ1-2|15|TRBV19
CASSRVQGPANGYTF
TGTGCCAGTAGTAGGGTGCAGGGTCCGGCGAATGGCTACACCTTC
>TRBD1|TRBJ1-2|16|TRBV28
CASSFSTGTASYGYTF
TGTGCCAGCAGTTTTTCTACCGGGACAGCAAGCTATGGCTACACCTTC
>-|TRBJ2-3|12|TRBV19
CASTGGTDTQYF
TGTGCCAGTACGGGCGGCACAGATACGCAGTATTTT